This TCR beta chain originates from a study of technical replicates of blood from several donors. The germline V and J ends were trimmed by 0 bases and 7 bases, with 5 bases remaining between them. The CDR3 runs 11 residues. The germline CDR1 and CDR2 sequences are SGHNT and YYREEE (reference sequence). The assay was immunoSEQ multiplex PCR, and TCRdb's table has in-frame clones only and misses some. This sample has tens of thousands of clones, with about 91% found just once. The TCR originated in a human donor in good health. The sequenced material came from T cells isolated from PBMCs. The gene calls are TRBV5-4 and TRBJ2-7; D is ambiguous. CDR3 nucleotides: TGTGCCAGCAGCTTGGAAGCTGAGCAGTACTTC. The encoded protein is CASSLEAEQYF. The variable domain in full, completed from reference TRBV5-4 and TRBJ2-7, reads ETGVTQSPTHLIKTRGQQVTLRCSSQSGHNTVSWYQQALGQGPQFIFQYYREEENGRGNFPPRFSGLQFPNYSSELNVNALELDDSALYLCASSLEAEQYFGPGTRLTVT.